This TCR beta chain was observed in a study of shared clonotypes between healthy human individuals. Study as a whole: Each donor's CD8 memory used one plate, CD8 naive two, each CD4 subset three. General study points: Generally, estimated richness proved larger in naive subsets than it did in memory subsets.

CD45RO-negative cells were positively selected for CCR7, leaving out terminally differentiated effector memory CD45RA+ cells. A deep-level run was used for the assay. Every subset had its genomic DNA shared out evenly among several immunoSEQ plates. Data came from immunoSEQ multiplex PCR; TCRdb stores just in-frame clones and leaves some out. Of 750,000 to 1,000,000 clones in the sample, around 92% are singletons; the top ten hold around 24%. As for this clone: The antigen remains unidentified.

This clonotype was sampled from a man in his thirties or forties in good health. Specimen: naive CD8+ T cells sorted from blood.

CDR3 amino acids: CASSSWTGYSYEQYF. CDR3 sequence (DNA): TGTGCCAGCAGCTCCTGGACAGGGTACTCCTACGAGCAGTACTTC. This chain links TRBV7-9 with TRBJ2-7, with 8 bases fitting TRBD1. Trimming took 4 bases from V and 0 from J; bases not matched to a gene: 5. The CDR3 runs to 15 residues. The germline V gene encodes CDR1 SEHNR and CDR2 FQNEAQ (reference sequence).